The 12 T cell receptor beta chains listed next were all sequenced from one sample in a study of T-cell reconstitution after alpha-beta-depleted transplantation in children. Unique molecular identifiers were used to barcode this TCRbeta library. TCRdb recomputed calls from the PCR reads with MiXCR, one row per CDR3 protein. The data show nearly 550,000 distinct CDR3 sequences, around 16% seen once. Sequences were derived from PBMCs from the stem cell graft donor, sampled from the stem cell graft. The receptors stem from a human donor who donated a stem cell graft to a child with acute lymphoblastic leukemia.

This clonotype was detected only a few times. This chain uses TRBV4-2 with TRBJ2-3; TRBD2 matches 11 bases. The V gene end was trimmed by 0 bases and the J gene end by 1 base; junction bases not matched to a gene: 3. Germline V lookup: CDR1 LGHNA, CDR2 YNFKEQ. This CDR3 is 17 amino acids long. CDR3 in amino acids: CASSQDLAGGGTDTQYF. CDR3 DNA sequence: TGTGCCAGCAGCCAAGACCTAGCGGGAGGCGGCACAGATACGCAGTATTTT.

There are a few counts of this clonotype. CDR3 bases: TGTGCCAGCAGTTTCCCCCAAGCGAACACTGAAGCTTTCTTT. This encodes CASSFPQANTEAFF. This sequence joins TRBV28 and TRBJ1-1; D not resolved. CDR3 length: 14 residues. From germline, CDR1 is MDHEN and CDR2 SYDVKM. Trimming took off 3 bases at V and 1 base at J, with 9 bases between the two ends.

This clonotype came up a few times. The rearrangement uses TRBV7-9 and TRBJ1-1; D is undetermined. This CDR3 is 15 amino acids long. Germline CDR1 and CDR2: SEHNR and FQNEAQ (reference sequence). V was trimmed by 2 bases and J by 0 bases, leaving 10 bases between them. For the CDR3, the DNA is TGTGCCAGCAGCTTATCTGGCAGTATGAACACTGAAGCTTTCTTT. Translation gives CASSLSGSMNTEAFF.

The chain links TRBV5-1 to TRBJ1-1; possible D gene TRBD1, 6 bases. Germline lookup yields CDR1 SGHRS and CDR2 YFSETQ. The CDR3 covers 10 residues. The V end was cut by 10 bases, the J end by 10 bases, with 14 bases between. The CDR3 DNA is TGCGCCTTTAGGGGGGTCCCAGCTTTCTTT. This encodes CAFRGVPAFF.

The genes are TRBV19 and TRBJ2-1; 11 bases are a match to TRBD2. J gave up 1 base and V 4 bases, and 6 bases lay outside the gene matches. This CDR3 region has 17 residues. Looked up from germline, CDR1 is LNHDA and CDR2 is SQIVND (reference sequence). CDR3 sequence reads: CASSRGLAVRSYNEQFF. DNA of the CDR3: TGTGCCAGTAGTAGGGGACTAGCGGTCAGATCCTACAATGAGCAGTTCTTC.

V and J are TRBV12-3 or TRBV12-4 and TRBJ1-2; D not resolved. V lost 5 bases and J 10 bases, leaving 14 bases between the germline ends. The CDR3 length is 12 residues. CDR3 amino acids: CASSPGVGYYTF. The DNA for the CDR3 is TGTGCCAGCAGTCCAGGTGTCGGATACTACACCTTC.

This chain links TRBV7-6 with TRBJ1-2; D gene unclear. The germline V gene has CDR1 SGHVS and CDR2 FNYEAQ. The germline V and J ends were trimmed by 2 bases and 0 bases, with 10 bases remaining between them. The CDR3 totals 15 residues. This CDR3 is CASSLFGSPNYGYTF. The CDR3 DNA sequence: TGTGCCAGCAGCTTATTCGGCAGCCCTAACTATGGCTACACCTTC.

This clonotype was recorded many times. The chain is built from TRBV7-3 and TRBJ1-5; 9 bases align to TRBD1. This CDR3 is built from 18 residues. Germline lookup yields CDR1 SGHTA and CDR2 FQGTGA. The ends lost 5 bases at V and 6 bases at J; junction bases unmatched: 17. CDR3 DNA sequence: TGTGCCAGCAGCCAAAAGGGGGGACAGGGAGGTGGCGTTCAGCCCCAGCATTTT. It yields the protein CASSQKGGQGGGVQPQHF.

This chain joins TRBV4-2 and TRBJ2-7; D possibly corresponds to TRBD2 (5 bases). Germline V CDR1 and CDR2: LGHNA, YNFKEQ. V lost 1 base to trimming and J lost 0 bases, with 7 bases between them. This CDR3 is built from 14 residues. The CDR3 sequence is CASSQVTSSYEQYF. The DNA of the CDR3 is TGTGCCAGCAGCCAAGTAACTAGCTCCTACGAGCAGTACTTC.

The J gene is TRBJ1-5, the V gene TRBV10-3; a weak D match, TRBD1 (6 bases). This CDR3 is built from 12 residues. Looked up from germline, CDR1 is ENHRY and CDR2 is SYGVKD. V lost 11 bases and J 4 bases, leaving 12 bases between the germline ends. Written as DNA, the CDR3 is TGTGCCGCAAGGACAGCAAATCAGCCCCAGCATTTT. This encodes CAARTANQPQHF.

V is TRBV7-3 and J is TRBJ2-7; a possible D gene is TRBD1 (5 bases). Trimming removed 4 bases at V and 5 bases at J, with 18 bases between. Germline loops: CDR1 SGHTA, CDR2 FQGTGA. The CDR3 is made up of 15 amino acids. CDR3 coding DNA: TGTGCCAGCAGCTCTCAGGCAGGGTTAACGGACGAGCAGTACTTC. Translation gives CASSSQAGLTDEQYF.

The V and J genes are TRBV7-9 and TRBJ2-7, with a tentative D call TRBD1 (6 bases). Germline values: CDR1 SEHNR, CDR2 FQNEAQ (reference sequence). The V gene lost 2 bases and the J gene lost 5 bases, with 13 bases spanning the gap. This CDR3 is 14 amino acids long. CDR3 coding DNA: TGTGCCAGCAGCTTACAGGGGCCCACCCACGAGCAGTACTTC. Translation: CASSLQGPTHEQYF.